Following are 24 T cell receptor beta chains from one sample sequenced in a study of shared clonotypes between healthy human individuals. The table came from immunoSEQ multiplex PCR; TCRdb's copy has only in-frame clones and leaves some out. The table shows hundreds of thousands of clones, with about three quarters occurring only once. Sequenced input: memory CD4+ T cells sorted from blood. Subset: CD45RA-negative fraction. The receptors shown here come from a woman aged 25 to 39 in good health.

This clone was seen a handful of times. In DNA, the CDR3 is TGTGCCAGCAGTCCACGACAGGGTCTCTCAAACACCATATATTTT. Protein: CASSPRQGLSNTIYF. The chain uses TRBV27 and TRBJ1-3; 7 bases fit TRBD1. J lost 6 bases, V lost 5 bases, and 10 bases had no gene match. Germline V gene data show CDR1 as MNHEY and CDR2 as SMNVEV (reference sequence). The CDR3 sequence is 15 residues long.

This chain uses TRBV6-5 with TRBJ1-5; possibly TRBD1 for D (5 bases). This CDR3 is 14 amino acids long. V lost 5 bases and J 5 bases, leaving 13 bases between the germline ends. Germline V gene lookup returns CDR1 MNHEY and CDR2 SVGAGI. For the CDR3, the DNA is TGTGCCAGCAGTAGCAGGGAACCCTATCAGCCCCAGCATTTT. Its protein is CASSSREPYQPQHF.

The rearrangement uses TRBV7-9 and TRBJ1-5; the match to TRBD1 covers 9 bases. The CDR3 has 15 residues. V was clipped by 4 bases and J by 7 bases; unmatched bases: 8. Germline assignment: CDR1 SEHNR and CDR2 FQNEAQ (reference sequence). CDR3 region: CASSYGTGSGQPQHF. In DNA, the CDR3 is TGTGCCAGCAGCTACGGGACAGGGTCCGGCCAGCCCCAGCATTTT.

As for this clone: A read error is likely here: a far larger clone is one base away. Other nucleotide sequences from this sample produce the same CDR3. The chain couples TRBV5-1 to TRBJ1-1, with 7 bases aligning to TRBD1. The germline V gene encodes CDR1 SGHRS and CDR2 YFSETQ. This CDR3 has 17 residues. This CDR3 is CASSRGGSPTMNTEAFF. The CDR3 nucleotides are TGCGCCAGCAGCCGAGGGGGCTCTCCGACTATGAATACTGAAGCTTTCTTT.

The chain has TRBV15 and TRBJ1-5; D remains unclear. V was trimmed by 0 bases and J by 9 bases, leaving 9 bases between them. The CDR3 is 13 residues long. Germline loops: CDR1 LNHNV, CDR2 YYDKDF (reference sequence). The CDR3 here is CATSRERVRPQHF. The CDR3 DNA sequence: TGTGCCACCAGCAGAGAGAGGGTTCGGCCCCAGCATTTT.

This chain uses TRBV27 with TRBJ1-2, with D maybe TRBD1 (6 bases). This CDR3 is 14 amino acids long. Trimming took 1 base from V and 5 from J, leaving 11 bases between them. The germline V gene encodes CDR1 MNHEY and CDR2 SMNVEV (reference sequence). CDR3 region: CASSLLGGAYGYTF. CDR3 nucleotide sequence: TGTGCCAGCAGTTTATTGGGGGGGGCGTATGGCTACACCTTC.

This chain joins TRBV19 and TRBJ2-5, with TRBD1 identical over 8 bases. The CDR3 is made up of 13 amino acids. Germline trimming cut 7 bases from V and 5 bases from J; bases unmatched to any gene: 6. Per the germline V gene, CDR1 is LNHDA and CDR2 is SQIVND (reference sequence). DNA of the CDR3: TGTGCCAGTACCGCGACAGGGGTCGAGACCCAGTACTTC. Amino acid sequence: CASTATGVETQYF. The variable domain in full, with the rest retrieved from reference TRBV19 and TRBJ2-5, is DGGITQSPKYLFRKEGQNVTLSCEQNLNHDAMYWYRQDPGQGLRLIYYSQIVNDFQKGDIAEGYSVSREKKESFPLTVTSAQKNPTAFYLCASTATGVETQYFGPGTRLLVL.

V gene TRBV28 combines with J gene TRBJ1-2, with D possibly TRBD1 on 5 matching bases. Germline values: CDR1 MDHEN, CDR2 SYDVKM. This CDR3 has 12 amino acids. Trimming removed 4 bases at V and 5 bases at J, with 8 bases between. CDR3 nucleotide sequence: TGTGCCAGCAGTTCCGACAGATATGGCTACACCTTC. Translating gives CASSSDRYGYTF.

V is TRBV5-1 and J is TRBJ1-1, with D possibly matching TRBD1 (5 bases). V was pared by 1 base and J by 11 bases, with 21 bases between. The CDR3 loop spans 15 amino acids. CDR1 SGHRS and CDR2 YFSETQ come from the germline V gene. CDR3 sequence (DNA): TGCGCCAGCAGCTTGTTGGTGGATGGGGCGTCAACGGCTTTCTTT. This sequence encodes CASSLLVDGASTAFF.

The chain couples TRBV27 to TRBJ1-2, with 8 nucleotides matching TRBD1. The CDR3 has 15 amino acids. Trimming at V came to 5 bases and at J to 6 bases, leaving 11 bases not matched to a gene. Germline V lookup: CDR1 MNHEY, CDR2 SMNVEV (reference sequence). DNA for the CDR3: TGTGCCAGCAGTCCTAAACCCGACAGGGGAAATGGCTACACCTTC. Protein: CASSPKPDRGNGYTF.

The CDR3 DNA sequence: TGCGCCAGCAGCTTACAGGGCGGCTATGGCTACACCTTC. It yields the protein CASSLQGGYGYTF. The gene calls are TRBV5-1 and TRBJ1-2, with D possibly being TRBD1 (6 bases). CDR1 SGHRS and CDR2 YFSETQ come from the germline V gene. This CDR3 spans 13 amino acids. The ends were cut back, 2 bases at V and 4 bases at J, with 9 bases in the middle.

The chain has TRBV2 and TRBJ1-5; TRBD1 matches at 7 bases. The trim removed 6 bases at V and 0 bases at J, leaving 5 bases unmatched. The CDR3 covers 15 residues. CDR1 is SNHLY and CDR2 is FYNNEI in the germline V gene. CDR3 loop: CASSRDSHSNQPQHF. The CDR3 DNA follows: TGTGCCAGCAGCCGGGACAGTCATAGCAATCAGCCCCAGCATTTT.

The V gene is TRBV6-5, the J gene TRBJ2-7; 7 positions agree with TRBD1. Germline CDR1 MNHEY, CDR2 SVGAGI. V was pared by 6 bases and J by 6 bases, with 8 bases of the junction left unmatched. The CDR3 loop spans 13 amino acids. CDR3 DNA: TGTGCCAGCAGGGACAGGCTTGATTTCGAGCAGTACTTC. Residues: CASRDRLDFEQYF.

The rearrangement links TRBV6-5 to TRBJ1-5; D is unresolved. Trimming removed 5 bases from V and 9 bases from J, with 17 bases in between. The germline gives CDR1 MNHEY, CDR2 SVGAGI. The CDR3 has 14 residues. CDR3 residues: CASSPDGGRAPQHF. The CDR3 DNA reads TGTGCCAGCAGTCCTGACGGAGGACGGGCGCCCCAGCATTTT.

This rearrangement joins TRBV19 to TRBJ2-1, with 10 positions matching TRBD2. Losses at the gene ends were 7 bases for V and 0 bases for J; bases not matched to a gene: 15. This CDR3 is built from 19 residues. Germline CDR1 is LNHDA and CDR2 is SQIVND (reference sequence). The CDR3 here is CASTPSPGLAISSYNEQFF. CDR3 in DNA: TGTGCCAGTACCCCGTCACCGGGACTAGCGATAAGCTCCTACAATGAGCAGTTCTTC.

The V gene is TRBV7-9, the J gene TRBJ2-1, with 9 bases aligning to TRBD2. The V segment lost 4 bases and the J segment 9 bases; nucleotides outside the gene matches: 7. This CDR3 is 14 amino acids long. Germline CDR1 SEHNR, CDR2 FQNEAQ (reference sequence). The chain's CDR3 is CASSSGLASSEQFF. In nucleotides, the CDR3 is TGTGCCAGCAGCTCCGGACTAGCGAGCAGTGAGCAGTTCTTC.

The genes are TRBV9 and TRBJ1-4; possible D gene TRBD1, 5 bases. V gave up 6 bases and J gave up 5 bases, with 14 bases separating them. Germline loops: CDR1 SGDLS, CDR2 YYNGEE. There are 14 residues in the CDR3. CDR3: CASNRGYSNEKLFF. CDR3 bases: TGTGCCAGCAATCGGGGGTACTCGAATGAAAAACTGTTTTTT.

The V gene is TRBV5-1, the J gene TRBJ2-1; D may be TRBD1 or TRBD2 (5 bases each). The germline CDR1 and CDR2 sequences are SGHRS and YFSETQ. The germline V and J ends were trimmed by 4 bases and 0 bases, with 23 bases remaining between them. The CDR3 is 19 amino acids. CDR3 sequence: CASSRLTGRMTSSYNEQFF. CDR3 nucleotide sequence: TGCGCCAGCAGCAGGCTTACGGGACGGATGACCAGCTCCTACAATGAGCAGTTCTTC.

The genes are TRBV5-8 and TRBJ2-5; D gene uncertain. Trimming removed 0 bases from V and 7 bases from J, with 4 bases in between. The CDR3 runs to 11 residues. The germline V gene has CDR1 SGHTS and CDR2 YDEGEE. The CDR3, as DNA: TGTGCCAGCAGCTTGGCGGCGACCCAGTACTTC. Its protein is CASSLAATQYF. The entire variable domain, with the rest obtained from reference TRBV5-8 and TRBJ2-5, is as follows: EAGVTQSPTHLIKTRGQQATLRCSPISGHTSVYWYQQALGLGLQFLLWYDEGEERNRGNFPPRFSGRQFPNYSSELNVNALELEDSALYLCASSLAATQYFGPGTRLLVL.

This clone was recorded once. The CDR3 nucleotides read TGTGCCAGCCGCCAAGGGCGTTACACAGATACGCAGTATTTT. The encoded protein is CASRQGRYTDTQYF. The chain combines TRBV5-4 with TRBJ2-3; D not resolved. Germline lookup yields CDR1 SGHNT and CDR2 YYREEE (reference sequence). The CDR3 is made up of 14 amino acids. Between the trimmed V and J ends, which lost 7 bases and 2 bases, there was a span of 14 bases.

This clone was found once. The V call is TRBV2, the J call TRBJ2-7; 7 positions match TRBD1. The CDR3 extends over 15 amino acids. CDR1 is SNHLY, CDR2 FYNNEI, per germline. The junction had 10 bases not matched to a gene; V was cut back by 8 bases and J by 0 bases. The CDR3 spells CASQKDRPTSYEQYF. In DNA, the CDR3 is TGTGCCAGCCAAAAGGACAGGCCTACCTCCTACGAGCAGTACTTC.

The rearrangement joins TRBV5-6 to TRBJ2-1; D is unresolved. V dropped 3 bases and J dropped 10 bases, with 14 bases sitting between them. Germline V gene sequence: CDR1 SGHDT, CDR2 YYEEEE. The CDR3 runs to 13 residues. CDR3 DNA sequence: TGTGCCAGCAGCTCCGGACCTGGACGGGAGCAGTTCTTC. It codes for CASSSGPGREQFF.

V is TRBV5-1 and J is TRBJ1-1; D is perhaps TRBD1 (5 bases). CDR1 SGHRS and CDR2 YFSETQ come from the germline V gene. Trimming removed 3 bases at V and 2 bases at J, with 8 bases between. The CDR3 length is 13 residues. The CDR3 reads CASSWGTNTEAFF. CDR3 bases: TGCGCCAGCAGCTGGGGCACCAACACTGAAGCTTTCTTT.

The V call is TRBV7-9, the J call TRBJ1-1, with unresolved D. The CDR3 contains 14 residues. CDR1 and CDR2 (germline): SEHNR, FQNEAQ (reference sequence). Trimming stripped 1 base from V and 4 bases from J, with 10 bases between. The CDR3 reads CASSLVVGSTEAFF. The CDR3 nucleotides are TGTGCCAGCAGCTTAGTCGTGGGGAGCACTGAAGCTTTCTTT.